This T cell receptor beta chain was retrieved from a study of regulatory T cells in long-lasting Graves disease. V was trimmed by 8 bases and J by 5 bases, leaving 6 bases between them. CDR3 length: 10 residues. Specified time point: persistent/refractory GD, antithyroid drugs over 5 years with positive TRAb. PBMC RNA served as the TCR library source. Broader study findings: Patients whose Graves' disease persisted exhibited lower TCR diversity than those newly diagnosed.

Relying on iRepertoire HTBI primers and Arm-PCR of CDR3 regions, the team built TCR beta libraries. In TCRdb, the multiplex PCR reads were re-called with MiXCR into one record per CDR3 protein. The table lists 300,000 to 500,000 distinct CDR3 sequences, less than 25% of them singletons. This clonotype was counted a few times. The antigen is not known. This TCR came from a female donor with Graves disease. Here the sequenced sample was peripheral blood mononuclear cells (PBMCs), taken when the disease was refractory, from a patient treated with antithyroid drugs. The chain has TRBV12-3 or TRBV12-4 and TRBJ2-5; D not resolved. CDR3 sequence: CASGSETQYF. In DNA form, the CDR3 reads TGTGCCAGCGGTTCGGAGACCCAGTACTTC.